Below are 10 T cell receptor beta chains sequenced from a single sample in a study of spatial heterogeneity in lung cancer (dated by TCRdb to between 2018 and 2021). The library came from 5' RACE. The listed sequencing device is NextSeq 500. Starting from the raw public reads, TCRdb applied fastp trimming at Q25, assembled clones with MiXCR and retained in-frame beta chains. Rows merge per CDR3 protein into single entries with the most common DNA and genes. The sample yields tens of thousands of distinct CDR3 sequences; 6.9% were counted once. In total, the top ten clones hold around 15% of the sample. The time point label corresponds to: sample taken at primary tumor resection. TCR sequencing used whole RNA extracted from tumor and nontumor lung tissue, or from cryopreserved PBMC samples, without cell sorting. The sample consisted of PBMCs, taken at surgery. The receptors originated from a male donor with early-stage non-small cell lung cancer.

This clonotype was detected ten times or more. The chain employs TRBV3-1 and TRBJ1-3; no clear D. The CDR3 is 18 residues long. Per the germline V gene, CDR1 is LGHDT and CDR2 is YNNKEL (reference sequence). With 1 base removed from V and 0 bases from J, the gap between germline ends came to 16 bases. CDR3 nucleotide sequence: TGTGCCAGCAGCCAAGGAGGAGGACGGCCGGGCTCTGGAAACACCATATATTTT. Its protein product is CASSQGGGRPGSGNTIYF.

As concerns this clonotype: The junction departs from germline at one end; a sequencing error may be responsible. This sequence joins TRBV7-4 and TRBJ1-2; D remains unclear. The germline CDR1 and CDR2 sequences are SGHVT and SQSDAQ. The CDR3 runs to 12 residues. CDR3 sequence: CASRPSSRESPF. CDR3 DNA sequence: TGTGCCAGCAGACCTTCTTCTAGAGAATCCCCCTTC.

The rearrangement joins TRBV12-3 or TRBV12-4 to TRBJ1-1; D remains unclear. The CDR3 has 12 amino acids. V was clipped by 5 bases and J by 6 bases, with 10 bases between them. The CDR3 nucleotides read TGTGCCAGCAGTCCCCTCCGTGCTGAAGCTTTCTTT. Translating gives CASSPLRAEAFF.

This clonotype was seen more than once but under ten times. The chain joins TRBV12-3 or TRBV12-4 to TRBJ2-5; D unresolved. The CDR3 is 11 residues long. Trimming left V 3 bases short and J 1 base short, with 0 bases between. The CDR3 loop reads CASSFQETQYF. The CDR3 DNA reads as TGTGCCAGCAGTTTCCAAGAGACCCAGTACTTC.

This clonotype was picked up many times. The junction does not match germline at one end; this may be a read error. CDR3 residues: CASSPIRSSDTQYF. The CDR3 coding sequence is TGTGCTAGCAGCCCGATAAGGTCCTCAGATACGCAGTATTTT. The genes are TRBV7-7 and TRBJ2-3; D is unclear. The CDR3 is 14 amino acids. CDR1 is SSHAT, CDR2 FNYEAQ, per germline (reference sequence).

This clonotype was seen at least ten times. The chain joins TRBV10-2 to TRBJ2-7; a weak D match, TRBD2 (7 bases). The CDR3 runs 16 residues. V was pared by 2 bases and J by 0 bases, with 14 bases between. Germline V gene lookup returns CDR1 WSHSY and CDR2 SAAADI. CDR3 sequence reads: CASSELLGGASYEQYF. DNA of the CDR3: TGCGCCAGCAGTGAGCTGTTAGGGGGGGCCTCCTACGAGCAGTACTTC.

Regarding this clonotype: This may be a read error, as it is one base from a much larger clone. The chain links TRBV5-1 to TRBJ2-3; TRBD2 is a possible D gene (5 bases). CDR1 is SGHRS and CDR2 is YFSETQ in the germline V gene. This CDR3 is 14 amino acids long. The V gene lost 0 bases and the J gene lost 7 bases, with 12 bases spanning the gap. DNA for the CDR3: TGCGCCAGCAGCTTGGAGGGCCGCGGGTATACGCAGTATTTT. Its translation: CASSLEGRGYTQYF.

This clonotype was found many times. The chain has TRBV19 and TRBJ2-5, with 7 bases aligning to TRBD1. Germline assignment: CDR1 LNHDA and CDR2 SQIVND (reference sequence). The trim removed 6 bases at V and 12 bases at J, leaving 7 bases unmatched. CDR3 length: 11 amino acids. This CDR3 reads CASRGGQIKYF. The CDR3 nucleotides read TGTGCCAGTAGAGGGGGACAGATCAAGTACTTC.

This chain joins TRBV3-1 and TRBJ2-5; 8 nucleotides match TRBD2. The CDR3 extends over 14 amino acids. Germline lookup yields CDR1 LGHDT and CDR2 YNNKEL (reference sequence). With V trimmed by 6 bases and J by 1 base, 4 bases remained unmatched. The CDR3 here is CASRSSGGQETQYF. Written as DNA, the CDR3 is TGTGCCAGCAGGTCCAGCGGGGGCCAAGAGACCCAGTACTTC.

Concerning this clonotype: Germline is not matched at one junction end, which may reflect a read error. The V call is TRBV27, the J call TRBJ1-6; D unresolved. Looked up from germline, CDR1 is MNHEY and CDR2 is SMNVEV (reference sequence). The CDR3 has 13 amino acids. The CDR3 protein is CASSLSSNSPLHF. CDR3 in DNA: TGTGCCAGCAGTTTATCCTCTAATTCACCCCTCCACTTT.